This T cell receptor beta chain is from a study of Ad26.COV2.S vaccination and SARS-CoV-2 variants. Treatment: approximately 18 received Ad26.COV2.S at low or high dose, single or two shots; about 5 received placebo; per-sample allocation not given. The investigators took samples on day 63 after the first vaccine or placebo injection. Based in Boston, the donor was an adult of 18-55 years. Whole-study findings and limits: Substantial post-vaccination breadth of spike-specific CD8+ and CD4+ T cell responses was reported. The placebo group had lower spike-specific TCR breadth than the vaccine recipients did.

The protocol was immunoSEQ multiplex PCR, while the TCRdb copy is restricted to in-frame clones and leaves out a portion. The table includes about 350,000 clones, less than 90% detected once. To note about this clone: Its target is unknown.

CDR1 and CDR2 (germline): KGHSH, LQKENI. This CDR3 has 13 residues. V was trimmed by 3 bases and J by 2 bases, leaving 7 bases between them. The sample consisted of peripheral blood, taken in a trial of Ad26.COV2.S vaccine versus placebo. The chain employs TRBV18 and TRBJ1-1; no clear D gene. This TCR was sampled from a person between 18 and 59 years old who received the Ad26.COV2.S COVID-19 vaccine or a placebo. In DNA form, the CDR3 reads TGTGCCAGCTCACCGCACGCCAACACTGAAGCTTTCTTT. It encodes CASSPHANTEAFF.